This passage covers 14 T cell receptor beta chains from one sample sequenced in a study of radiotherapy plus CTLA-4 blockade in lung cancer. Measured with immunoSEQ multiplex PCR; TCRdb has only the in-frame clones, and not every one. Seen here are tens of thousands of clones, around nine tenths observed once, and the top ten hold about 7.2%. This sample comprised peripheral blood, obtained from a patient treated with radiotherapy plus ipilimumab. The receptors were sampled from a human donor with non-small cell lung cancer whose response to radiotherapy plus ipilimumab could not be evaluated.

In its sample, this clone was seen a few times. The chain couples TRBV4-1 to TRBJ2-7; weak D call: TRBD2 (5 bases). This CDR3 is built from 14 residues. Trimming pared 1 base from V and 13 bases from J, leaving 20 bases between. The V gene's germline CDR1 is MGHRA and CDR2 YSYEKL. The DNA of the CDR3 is TGCGCCAGCAGCCAAGGACACGGCCTGGGAGTCGAATACTTC. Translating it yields CASSQGHGLGVEYF.

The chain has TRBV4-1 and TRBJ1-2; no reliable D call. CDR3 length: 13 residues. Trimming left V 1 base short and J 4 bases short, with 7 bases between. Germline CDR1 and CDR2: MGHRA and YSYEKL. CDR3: CASSQGRSYGYTF. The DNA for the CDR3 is TGCGCCAGCAGCCAAGGTCGGAGCTATGGCTACACCTTC.

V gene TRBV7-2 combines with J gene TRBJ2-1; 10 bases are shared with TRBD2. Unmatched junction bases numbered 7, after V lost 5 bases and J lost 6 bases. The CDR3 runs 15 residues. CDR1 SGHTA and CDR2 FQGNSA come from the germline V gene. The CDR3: CASSPAGGPFNEQFF. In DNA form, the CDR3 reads TGTGCCAGCAGCCCAGCGGGAGGGCCTTTCAATGAGCAGTTCTTC.

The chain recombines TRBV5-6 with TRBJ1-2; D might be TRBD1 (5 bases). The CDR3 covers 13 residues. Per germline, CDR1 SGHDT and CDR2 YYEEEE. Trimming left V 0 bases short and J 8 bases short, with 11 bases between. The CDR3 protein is CASSLAAGGGYTF. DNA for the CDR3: TGTGCCAGCAGCTTGGCAGCGGGGGGAGGCTACACCTTC. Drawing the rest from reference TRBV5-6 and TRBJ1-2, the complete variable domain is DAGVTQSPTHLIKTRGQQVTLRCSPKSGHDTVSWYQQALGQGPQFIFQYYEEEERQRGNFPDRFSGHQFPNYSSELNVNALLLGDSALYLCASSLAAGGGYTFGSGTRLTVV.

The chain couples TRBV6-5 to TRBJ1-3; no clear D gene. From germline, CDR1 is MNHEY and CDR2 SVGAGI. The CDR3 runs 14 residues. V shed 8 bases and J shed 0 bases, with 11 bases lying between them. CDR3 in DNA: TGTGCCAGCGGCGATCGGAGCTCTGGAAACACCATATATTTT. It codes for CASGDRSSGNTIYF.

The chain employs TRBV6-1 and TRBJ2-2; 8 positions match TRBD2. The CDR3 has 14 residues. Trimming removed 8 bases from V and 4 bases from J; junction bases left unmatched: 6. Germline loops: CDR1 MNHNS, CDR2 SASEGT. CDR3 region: CASEGLAGTGELFF. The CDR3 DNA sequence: TGTGCCAGCGAGGGGCTAGCGGGCACCGGGGAGCTGTTTTTT.

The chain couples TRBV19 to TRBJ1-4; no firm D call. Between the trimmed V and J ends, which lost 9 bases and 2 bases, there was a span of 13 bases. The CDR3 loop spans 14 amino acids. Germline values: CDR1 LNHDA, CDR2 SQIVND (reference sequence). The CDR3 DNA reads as TGTGCCAGCACCTCCGCAGGCACTAATGAAAAACTGTTTTTT. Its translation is CASTSAGTNEKLFF.

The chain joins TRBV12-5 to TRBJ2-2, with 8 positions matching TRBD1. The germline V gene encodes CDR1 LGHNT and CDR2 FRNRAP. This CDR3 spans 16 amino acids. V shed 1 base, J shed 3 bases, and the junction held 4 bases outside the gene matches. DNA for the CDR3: TGTGCTAGTGGTTTGGACAGGACAGGGTACACCGGGGAGCTGTTTTTT. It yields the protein CASGLDRTGYTGELFF.

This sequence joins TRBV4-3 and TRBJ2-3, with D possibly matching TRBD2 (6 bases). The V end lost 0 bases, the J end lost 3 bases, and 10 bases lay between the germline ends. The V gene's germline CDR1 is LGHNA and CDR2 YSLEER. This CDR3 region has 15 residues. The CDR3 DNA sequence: TGCGCCAGCAGCCAAGATAATGGGGGGACAGATACGCAGTATTTT. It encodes CASSQDNGGTDTQYF.

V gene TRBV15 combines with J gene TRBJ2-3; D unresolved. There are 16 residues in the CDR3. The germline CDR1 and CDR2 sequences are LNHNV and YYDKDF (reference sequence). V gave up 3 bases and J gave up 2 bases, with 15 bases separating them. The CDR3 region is CATSRGELLTTDTQYF. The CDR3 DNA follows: TGTGCCACCAGCAGGGGCGAGCTACTTACCACAGATACGCAGTATTTT.

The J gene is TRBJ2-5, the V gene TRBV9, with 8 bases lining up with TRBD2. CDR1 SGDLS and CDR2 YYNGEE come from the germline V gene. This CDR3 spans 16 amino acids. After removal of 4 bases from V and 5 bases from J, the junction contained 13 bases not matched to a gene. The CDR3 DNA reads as TGTGCCAGCAGCCCCGGGGGACTAGGAGGGCACGAGACCCAGTACTTC. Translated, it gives CASSPGGLGGHETQYF.

CDR3 bases: TGTGCCAGCAGCTTTAAGGGGCAGGGGAGAGAGACCCAGTACTTC. It yields the protein CASSFKGQGRETQYF. The chain recombines TRBV5-6 with TRBJ2-5, with a possible D match to TRBD1 (6 bases). V shed 2 bases and J shed 4 bases, with 15 bases lying between them. From germline, CDR1 is SGHDT and CDR2 YYEEEE. The CDR3 sequence is 15 residues long. The variable domain in full, with the rest retrieved from reference TRBV5-6 and TRBJ2-5, is DAGVTQSPTHLIKTRGQQVTLRCSPKSGHDTVSWYQQALGQGPQFIFQYYEEEERQRGNFPDRFSGHQFPNYSSELNVNALLLGDSALYLCASSFKGQGRETQYFGPGTRLLVL.

This CDR3 is CAWADRENFEAFF. CDR3 bases: TGTGCTTGGGCGGACAGGGAAAATTTTGAAGCTTTCTTT. The chain has TRBV28 and TRBJ1-1; TRBD1 agrees at 8 bases. The germline gives CDR1 MDHEN, CDR2 SYDVKM. The CDR3 totals 13 residues. Supplemented by reference TRBV28 and TRBJ1-1, the full variable domain reads DVKVTQSSRYLVKRTGEKVFLECVQDMDHENMFWYRQDPGLGLRLIYFSYDVKMKEKGDIPEGYSVSREKKERFSLILESASTNQTSMYLCAWADRENFEAFFGQGTRLTVV.

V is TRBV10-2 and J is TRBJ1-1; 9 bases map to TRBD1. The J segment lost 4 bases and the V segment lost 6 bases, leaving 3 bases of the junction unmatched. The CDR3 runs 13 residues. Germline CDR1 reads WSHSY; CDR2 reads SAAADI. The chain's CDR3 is CASSQTGGTEAFF. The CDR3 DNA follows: TGCGCCAGCAGCCAGACAGGGGGCACTGAAGCTTTCTTT.